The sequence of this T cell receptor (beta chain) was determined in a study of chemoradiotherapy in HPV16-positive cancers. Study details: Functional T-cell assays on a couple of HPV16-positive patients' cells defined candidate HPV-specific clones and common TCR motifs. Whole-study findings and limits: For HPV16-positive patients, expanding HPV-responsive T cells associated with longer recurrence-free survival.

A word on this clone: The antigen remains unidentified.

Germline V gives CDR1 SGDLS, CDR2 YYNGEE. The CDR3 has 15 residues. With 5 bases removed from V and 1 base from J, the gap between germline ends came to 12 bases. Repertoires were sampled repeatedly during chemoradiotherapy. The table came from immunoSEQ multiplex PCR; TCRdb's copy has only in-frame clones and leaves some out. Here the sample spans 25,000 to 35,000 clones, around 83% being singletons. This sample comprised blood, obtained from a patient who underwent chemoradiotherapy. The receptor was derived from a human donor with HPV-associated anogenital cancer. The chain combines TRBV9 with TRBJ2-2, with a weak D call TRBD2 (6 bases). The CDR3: CASRSGTGNTGELFF. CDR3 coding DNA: TGTGCCAGCAGATCCGGGACTGGGAACACCGGGGAGCTGTTTTTT.